This TCR beta chain was documented in a study of CD8+CD57+ T cells in acquired aplastic anemia. Study as a whole: Quantities of DNA derived from sorted CD4+ and CD8+ cells averaged about 3.2 ug. Healthy donors averaged roughly 11 million reads for CD4+ cells.

This CDR3 region has 13 residues. CDR1 is LNHDA and CDR2 is SQIVND in the germline V gene (reference sequence). Between the trimmed V and J ends, which lost 10 bases and 1 base, there was a span of 11 bases. This clonotype was counted at least ten times. Its antigen is currently unknown. The study profiled TCR beta VDJ and CDR3 using genomic DNA as template. TCRdb reprocessed the reads via MiXCR and lists one record per CDR3 protein. The sample holds about 160,000 distinct CDR3 sequences, around 40% seen once. Study conclusions and caveats: The number of CD8+ CDR3 sequences shared by patients and controls was around 30. The CD8+ Simpson's diversity of patients and controls was not significantly different.

The sequence came from a human donor in good health. Sequencing was performed on sorted CD4+, CD8+, or CD8+CD57+ T cells (not recorded which) from PBMCs. The V gene is TRBV19, the J gene TRBJ1-5; D remains ambiguous. The CDR3 reads CATSLRSNQPQHF. DNA of the CDR3: TGTGCCACCTCCCTTAGGAGCAATCAGCCCCAGCATTTT.